This T cell receptor beta chain came from a study of human T cells and chemical hapten exposure. Study-level background: An area of 2 cm by approximately 2 cm on upper inner arm skin received 2% DPC for sensitization.

TCRdb fed the RACE reads into MiXCR, producing one record per CDR3 protein. The table includes roughly 380,000 distinct CDR3 sequences, 5.1% detected once. This clonotype was seen many times. Indicated time point: pre-sensitization, week 0. The treatment here: therapeutic diphenylcyclopropenone sensitization with weekly scalp DPC. This CDR3 has 14 amino acids. The germline CDR1 and CDR2 sequences are SGHKS and YYEKEE (reference sequence). V shed 4 bases, J shed 4 bases, and the junction held 5 bases outside the gene matches. Here the sequenced sample was whole blood, taken in connection with sensitization to the hapten diphenylcyclopropenone (DPC). The V call is TRBV5-5, the J call TRBJ1-2, with 9 bases fitting TRBD1. This sequence originates from a woman between 50 and 59 years old with alopecia areata. Some clones in this sample may be carry-over from other donors' samples. The CDR3 spells CASSATGGIYGYTF. As DNA, the CDR3 is TGTGCCAGCAGCGCGACAGGGGGGATCTATGGCTACACCTTC.